This T cell receptor (beta chain) was identified in a study of CD8+CD57+ T cells in acquired aplastic anemia (dated by TCRdb to 2016 to 2018). As for the study more broadly: On average, sorted CD4+ and CD8+ cells yielded around 3.4 ug of extracted DNA, with a range of about 0.18 to 30 ug. A CD8+CD57+ expansion meant a frequency higher than the mean frequency seen in healthy subjects. What the study reported, not specific to this receptor: Twenty-nine CD8+ CDR3 sequences were found in both patients and controls but appeared to be highly expressed in patients and within the immunodominant clones of the patients. CD8+ Simpson's diversity did not differ significantly between patients and healthy controls (P=0.060).

Profiling of TCR beta VDJ combinations and CDR3 sequences used genomic DNA as the template. An Illumina HiSeq 2000 was the platform used for TCR repertoire sequencing. In the source study's methods: TRBV/TRBJ rearrangement plots, CDR3 size and DJ length profiles, and Simpson's diversity index were used to evaluate the repertoires. The immunodominant clone was defined as the most abundant DNA sequence in deep sequencing data. CDR3 amino acid sequences were checked for sharing across subjects and were also compared against the VDJdb database and published repertoires. TCRdb passed the public sequencing reads through fastp at Q25 and MiXCR, retaining productive beta sequences. A single entry per CDR3 protein holds the most common genes and DNA from its merged rows. These V and J calls are TCRdb output, not the study's own analysis. This sample is represented by about 160,000 distinct CDR3 sequences; 45% to 50% of them were singletons. The ten top clones hold about 31% of the sample.

Flow cytometry had shown CD8+CD57+ cell expansion in the patients selected for sequencing. Severe acquired aplastic anemia was diagnosed in all patients according to International Study of Aplastic Anemia and Agranulocytosis and Camitta criteria. At the time blood was sampled, none of the patients had received any therapy. The study deep-sequenced TCR repertoires of sorted CD4+ and CD8+ blood T cells from severe aplastic anemia patients and healthy subjects. Patients were enrolled in the USA under clinicaltrials.gov protocols 00001620, 01623167, 00001397, 00071045, 00081523 and 00961064. Ficoll-Paque density gradient centrifugation was used to isolate peripheral blood mononuclear cells. Before DNA was extracted, CD4+ and CD8+ T cells were sorted using either FACS or magnetic beads. V is shortened by 2 bases, J by 5 bases, and the region joining them spans 9 bases. Counted from cysteine to phenylalanine, this CDR3 has 13 amino acids. The sequence is cut down to CDR3 DNA, 39 bases in frame from base 1. Looking up the germline V gene (reference sequence) yields CDR1 LNHDA and CDR2 SQIVND.

Of note for this clonotype: Its antigen is not yet known. Base qualities are missing; no much larger clone stands one base away.

The receptor comes from a human donor with aplastic anemia. The source material was sorted CD4+, CD8+, or CD8+CD57+ T cells (not recorded which) from PBMCs. Here the chain combines TRBV19 and TRBJ1-1; the D gene is perhaps TRBD1, from 5 matching bases. The DNA reads TGTGCCAGTAGTATATCGGGGCTTACTGAAGCTTTCTTT. Its translation reads: CASSISGLTEAFF.